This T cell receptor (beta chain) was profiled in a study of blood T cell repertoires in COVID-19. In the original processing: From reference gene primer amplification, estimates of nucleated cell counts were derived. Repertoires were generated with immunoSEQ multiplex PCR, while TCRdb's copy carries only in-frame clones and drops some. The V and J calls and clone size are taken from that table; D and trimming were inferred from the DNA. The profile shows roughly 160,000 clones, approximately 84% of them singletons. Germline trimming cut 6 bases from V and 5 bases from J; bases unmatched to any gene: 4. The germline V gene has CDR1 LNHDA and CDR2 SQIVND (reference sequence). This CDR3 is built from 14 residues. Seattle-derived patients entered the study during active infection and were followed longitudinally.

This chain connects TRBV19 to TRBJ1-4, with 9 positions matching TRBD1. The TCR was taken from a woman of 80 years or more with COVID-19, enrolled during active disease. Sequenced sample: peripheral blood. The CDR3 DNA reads TGTGCCAGTAGCACCGGGACAGGGAATGAAAAACTGTTTTTT. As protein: CASSTGTGNEKLFF. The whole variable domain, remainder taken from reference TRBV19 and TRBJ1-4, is DGGITQSPKYLFRKEGQNVTLSCEQNLNHDAMYWYRQDPGQGLRLIYYSQIVNDFQKGDIAEGYSVSREKKESFPLTVTSAQKNPTAFYLCASSTGTGNEKLFFGSGTQLSVL.